The source of this T cell receptor (beta chain) is a study of CD8+ T cells in alopecia areata. Remarks on this clone: The junction departs from the called germline gene at one end, perhaps through a read error.

The germline V gene has CDR1 SSHAT and CDR2 FNYEAQ (reference sequence). The CDR3 loop spans 14 amino acids. As for treatment: oral pan-JAK inhibitor, 5-10 mg twice daily. Sequencing used cDNA as its template, made by extracting RNA and reverse transcribing it. TCRdb's table, derived via immunoSEQ multiplex PCR, lists solely in-frame clones and lacks some. The sample lists about 160,000 clones, roughly two thirds seen once, with roughly 0.85% in the top ten. This TCR was sampled from a human donor with alopecia areata. This chain uses TRBV7-7 with TRBJ2-2; no definite D call. The starting material was CD4+ T cells sorted from blood, obtained at week 4, from a patient treated with tofacitinib. This CDR3 is CASSPRPNTGELFF. The CDR3 DNA reads TGTGCTAGCAGCCCCCGACCTAACACCGGGGAGCTGTTTTTT. The variable domain in full, completed from reference TRBV7-7 and TRBJ2-2, reads GAGVSQSPRYKVTKRGQDVTLRCDPISSHATLYWYQQALGQGPEFLTYFNYEAQPDKSGLPSDRFSAERPEGSISTLTIQRTEQRDSAMYRCASSPRPNTGELFFGEGSRLTVL.